This T cell receptor beta chain was recovered during a study of response to subunit inactivated influenza vaccine. Study results and limitations: With each seasonal influenza vaccination, the authors suggested, few new T cells are recruited.

Via MiXCR, TCRdb re-called the RT-PCR reads, giving one row per CDR3 protein. This table has just under 550,000 distinct CDR3 sequences, roughly 25% appearing once. As regards this clonotype: Its target is not known.

Trimming took off 4 bases at V and 4 bases at J, with 11 bases between the two ends. CDR1 LGHNA and CDR2 YNFKEQ come from the germline V gene. The CDR3 contains 14 residues. The same sample was also studied in work on T cells expressing NK-cell markers. As reported in that work: Beta-chain TCR cDNA was generated via 5'RACE template switching with UMIs. Repertoire data for TCR beta were derived from sorted T cells (CD3+CD56+NKG2C+, CD3+CD56+NKG2C- and CD3+CD56-NKG2C+). As a fraction of CD8+ T cells, dominant NKG2C+ clonotypes reached about 1.0-8% in six donors.

The sample in question was CD4+ T cells sorted from PBMCs, obtained 11 to 12 days after vaccination. The chain joins TRBV4-2 to TRBJ1-5; D is perhaps TRBD1 (6 bases). The sequence was collected from a man aged 50-59 years who received an inactivated influenza vaccine. The CDR3 DNA reads as TGTGCCAGCAGCCCTCAGGGACAAAATCAGCCCCAGCATTTT. The encoded protein is CASSPQGQNQPQHF.